This entry concerns a single T cell receptor beta chain. Its antigen remains undetermined. Base qualities were left out, and no much larger clone turns up one base away. The CDR3 holds 16 amino acids from the cysteine to the phenylalanine. Solely the CDR3 DNA is kept, with 48 bases framed from the first base. Germline trimming amounts to 2 bases on V and 1 base on J, with 5 as the count of junction bases outside the gene matches. The CDR1 and CDR2 encoded by the germline V gene are SNHLY and FYNNEI. The immunoSEQ Assay was the method used to sequence TCRbeta CDR3 regions. After extraction, genomic DNA underwent amplification by bias-controlled multiplex PCR, followed by high-throughput sequencing. The study's processing was this. Collapsing and filtering of sequences were performed to quantify the absolute abundance of each unique TCRbeta CDR3 region. T cell fraction was estimated by normalizing TCRbeta template counts to usable DNA, with usable DNA measured through amplification of reference genes found in all nucleated cells. Repertoire TCRs were annotated as SARS-CoV-2-specific when V gene, CDR3 amino acid sequence and J gene were exactly matched to a known reactive TCR set. The reference SARS-CoV-2 TCR set was obtained from MIRA and was filtered for enrichment in COVID-19-positive ImmuneCODE repertoires, whereby public or cross-reactive TCRs were removed. Using the MIRA antigens, annotated TCRs were further analysed by specific ORF or by position within an ORF. Breadth was defined as the number of annotated unique rearrangements divided by the total number of unique productive rearrangements, and depth was defined as the summed frequency of the annotated unique rearrangements. Group comparisons of TCR breadth used two-sided Wilcoxon rank-sum tests. TCRdb mirrors the immuneACCESS table, restricted to in-frame sequences. Some clones are absent from its copies; in checked studies, under half trace to an unresolved V gene, and the reason for the others is unknown. Clone size and the V and J calls come from that table; the DNA yielded D and trimming. In this sample the table shows hundreds of thousands of clones, 80% to 95% of which occur a single time. The ten largest make up 10% to 15% of the sample.

The treatment or condition label corresponds to: around 19 received Ad26.COV2.S at low or high dose, single or two shots; about 5 received placebo; per-sample allocation not given. For vaccine and placebo recipients, the sequenced repertoires came from samples collected on day 63 after the first injection. Between 29 July and 7 August 2020, Cohort 1b enrolled around 25 adults aged 18-55 years at one site in Boston, USA. Ad26.COV2.S was a replication-incompetent adenovirus type 26 vector that expressed a prefusion-stabilized SARS-CoV-2 spike protein derived from the original Wuhan strain. This entry is derived from a study of Ad26.COV2.S vaccination and SARS-CoV-2 variants (dated by TCRdb to the early 2020s). Broadly, across the study: Donors in the vaccine arm were drawn from COV1001, a phase I-IIa trial of Ad26.COV2.S in healthy adults that was multicentre, randomized, double-blind and placebo-controlled. The TCR-sequenced set comprised approximately 32 samples: some 19 Ad26.COV2.S vaccine recipients, 5 placebo recipients and 8 SARS-CoV-2 convalescent individuals. Participants in the trial were split at random into five groups of five each, receiving low-dose or high-dose Ad26.COV2.S once or twice, or else placebo on both occasions. The specificity and breadth of SARS-CoV-2-reactive T cell receptors after Ad26.COV2.S vaccination were assessed by TCRbeta repertoire sequencing. Blinding of investigators to trial group allocation was maintained during experiments and outcome assessment. Dosing of Ad26.COV2.S was intramuscular, at either 5x10^10 or 1x10^11 viral particles, delivered as one shot or as two shots spaced 56 days apart. The paper as a whole reports these results and caveats: Comparable non-spike TCR breadth was observed between vaccine and placebo recipients, consistent with only spike being contained in the vaccine. It was noted by the authors that total T cell responses may have been underestimated by the TCR breadth and depth analyses. The study was not powered to compare responses between vaccine doses or regimens. Compared with placebo recipients, Ad26.COV2.S recipients showed higher spike-specific TCR breadth (P = 0.0014). After vaccination, spike-specific CD8+ and CD4+ T cell responses were reported to show substantial breadth.

Sample: peripheral blood, taken in a trial of Ad26.COV2.S vaccine versus placebo. In this chain, TRBV2 is recombined with TRBJ1-5, with 7 junctional bases fitting TRBD1. The sequence came from a person between 18 and 60 years old who received the Ad26.COV2.S COVID-19 vaccine or a placebo. The CDR3 reads as follows: CASSEFGTESNQPQHF. The nucleotides are TGTGCCAGCAGTGAATTTGGGACAGAAAGCAATCAGCCCCAGCATTTT.